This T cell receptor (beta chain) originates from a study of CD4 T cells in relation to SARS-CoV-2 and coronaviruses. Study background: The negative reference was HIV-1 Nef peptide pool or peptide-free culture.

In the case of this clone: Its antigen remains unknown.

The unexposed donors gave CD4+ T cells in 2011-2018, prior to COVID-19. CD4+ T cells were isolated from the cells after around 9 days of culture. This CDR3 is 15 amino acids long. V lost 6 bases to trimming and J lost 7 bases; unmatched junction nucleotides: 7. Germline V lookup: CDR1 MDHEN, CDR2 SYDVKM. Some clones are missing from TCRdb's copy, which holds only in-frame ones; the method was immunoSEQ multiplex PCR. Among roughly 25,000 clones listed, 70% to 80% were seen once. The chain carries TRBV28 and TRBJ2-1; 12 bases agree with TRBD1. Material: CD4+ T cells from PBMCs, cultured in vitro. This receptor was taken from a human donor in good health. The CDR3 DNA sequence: TGTGCCAGCAGCAGCCGGGACAGGGGGCTGAATGAGCAGTTCTTC. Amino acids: CASSSRDRGLNEQFF.